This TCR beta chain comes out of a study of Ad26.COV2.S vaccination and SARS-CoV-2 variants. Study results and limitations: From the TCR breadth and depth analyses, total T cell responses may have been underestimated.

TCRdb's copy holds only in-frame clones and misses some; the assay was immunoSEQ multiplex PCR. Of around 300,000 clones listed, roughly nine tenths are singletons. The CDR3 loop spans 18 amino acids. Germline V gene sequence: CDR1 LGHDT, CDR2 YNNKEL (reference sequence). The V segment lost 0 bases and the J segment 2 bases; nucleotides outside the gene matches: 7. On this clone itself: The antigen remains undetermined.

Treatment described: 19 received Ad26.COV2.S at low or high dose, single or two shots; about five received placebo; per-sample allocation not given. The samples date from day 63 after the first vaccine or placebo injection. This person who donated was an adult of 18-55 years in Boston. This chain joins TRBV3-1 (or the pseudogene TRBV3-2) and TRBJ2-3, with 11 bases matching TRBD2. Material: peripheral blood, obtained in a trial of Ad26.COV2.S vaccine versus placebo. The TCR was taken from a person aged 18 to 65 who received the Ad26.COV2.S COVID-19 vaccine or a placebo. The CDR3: CASSQESLAGGLTDTQYF. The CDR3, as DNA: TGTGCCAGCAGCCAAGAGTCGCTAGCGGGGGGTCTCACAGATACGCAGTATTTT.